Presented here are 7 T cell receptor beta chains from one specimen sequenced in a study of shared T cell receptors in the human thymus. Profiled with immunoSEQ multiplex PCR; TCRdb holds only in-frame clones, not every one. The data show about 710,000 clones, about 89% seen once. This sample also belongs to another study, concerning human thymus T cells.

Specimen: thymocytes. The origin of the receptors is a boy under two years old with a congenital heart defect.

The chain recombines TRBV7-2 with TRBJ2-7; 7 nucleotides match TRBD2. V shed 3 bases and J 2 bases; nucleotides not matched to a gene: 10. This CDR3 has 16 amino acids. Per the germline V gene, CDR1 is SGHTA and CDR2 is FQGNSA. This chain's CDR3 is CASSLSRAGAPYEQYF. The DNA for the CDR3 is TGTGCCAGCAGCTTGAGTCGGGCGGGAGCCCCCTACGAGCAGTACTTC.

V and J are TRBV7-9 and TRBJ2-3; 8 bases map to TRBD1. CDR3 length equals 14 residues. The V gene end was trimmed by 5 bases and the J gene end by 1 base; junction bases not matched to a gene: 2. Germline V gene sequence: CDR1 SEHNR, CDR2 FQNEAQ (reference sequence). CDR3 sequence reads: CASSTGQGTDTQYF. The CDR3 DNA reads TGTGCCAGCAGCACGGGACAGGGCACAGATACGCAGTATTTT.

V gene TRBV19 combines with J gene TRBJ2-5; 8 bases fit TRBD1. Germline trimming cut 2 bases from V and 2 bases from J; bases unmatched to any gene: 4. The CDR3 is made up of 15 amino acids. The germline V gene has CDR1 LNHDA and CDR2 SQIVND (reference sequence). The chain's CDR3 is CASSIKDRAQETQYF. In DNA form, the CDR3 reads TGTGCCAGTAGTATAAAGGACAGGGCTCAAGAGACCCAGTACTTC.

This sequence joins TRBV7-9 and TRBJ1-1; 11 bases are shared with TRBD1. Losses at the gene ends were 5 bases for V and 0 bases for J; bases not matched to a gene: 5. Germline CDR1 SEHNR, CDR2 FQNEAQ (reference sequence). This CDR3 has 16 residues. The CDR3 nucleotides are TGTGCCAGCAGCCCGGGACAGGGGGTCCTGAACACTGAAGCTTTCTTT. Its translation is CASSPGQGVLNTEAFF.

The chain carries TRBV25-1 and TRBJ2-2; D remains unclear. V was clipped by 4 bases and J by 1 base, with 7 bases between them. CDR3 length equals 14 residues. CDR1 is MGHDK and CDR2 is SYGVNS in the germline V gene. This chain's CDR3 is CASSGSENTGELFF. The CDR3 DNA is TGTGCCAGCAGTGGATCAGAGAACACCGGGGAGCTGTTTTTT.

The CDR3 region has the DNA TGTGCCAGCAGGTATTCTCAGGGATACGAGCAGTACTTC. It translates to CASRYSQGYEQYF. This chain uses TRBV27 with TRBJ2-7; D is possibly TRBD1 (5 bases). Trimming took off 6 bases at V and 4 bases at J, with 13 bases between the two ends. Germline V gene sequence: CDR1 MNHEY, CDR2 SMNVEV (reference sequence). The CDR3 runs 13 residues.

The chain is built from TRBV4-2 and TRBJ1-2; TRBD1 aligns across 7 bases. Germline assignment: CDR1 LGHNA and CDR2 YNFKEQ. Trimming cost V 1 base and J 8 bases; bases outside gene matches: 10. This CDR3 comprises 15 residues. The CDR3 sequence is CASSQGGDSPRGYTF. CDR3 in DNA: TGTGCCAGCAGCCAAGGAGGGGACAGCCCTCGAGGCTACACCTTC.